These 21 T cell receptor beta chains share one sample of origin, sequenced in a study of OX40 agonist ivuxolimab in advanced cancers. This table comes from immunoSEQ multiplex PCR, and its TCRdb copy is limited to in-frame clones, with some not included. Found here are roughly 51,000 clones, 88% of them singletons; the top ten hold 11%. The sequencing used CD4+ or CD8+ T cells sorted from blood, collected in a trial of the OX40 agonist ivuxolimab. The receptors come from an adult with an advanced solid tumor such as melanoma, head and neck, liver or kidney cancer.

The rearrangement links TRBV15 to TRBJ1-1; a weak D match, TRBD1 (5 bases). Germline V gene sequence: CDR1 LNHNV, CDR2 YYDKDF (reference sequence). CDR3 length: 14 amino acids. The V end lost 5 bases, the J end lost 5 bases, and 15 bases lay between the germline ends. The CDR3: CATSRRTTGTEAFF. The CDR3, as DNA: TGTGCCACCAGCCGAAGGACAACCGGTACTGAAGCTTTCTTT.

The rearrangement joins TRBV2 to TRBJ1-2, with 8 nucleotides matching TRBD1. Germline trimming cut 2 bases from V and 7 bases from J; bases unmatched to any gene: 24. The CDR3 contains 20 residues. Germline CDR1 is SNHLY and CDR2 is FYNNEI. The CDR3 DNA is TGTGCCAGCAGTGAATTTGGGGTTGGTGACATGACAGGGGTTGAATCTGGCTACACCTTC. Its translation is CASSEFGVGDMTGVESGYTF.

The chain is built from TRBV2 and TRBJ1-2, with a tentative D call TRBD1 (5 bases). Per the germline V gene, CDR1 is SNHLY and CDR2 is FYNNEI. V dropped 8 bases and J dropped 1 base, with 17 bases sitting between them. The CDR3 totals 15 residues. CDR3 amino acids: CASLKTLTDNYGYTF. The CDR3, as DNA: TGTGCCAGCTTAAAAACGTTGACAGATAACTATGGCTACACCTTC.

A few counts support this clone. V and J are TRBV2 and TRBJ1-6, with D possibly TRBD1 on 5 matching bases. The CDR3 spans 13 residues. Between the trimmed V and J ends, which lost 7 bases and 4 bases, there was a span of 8 bases. From germline, CDR1 is SNHLY and CDR2 FYNNEI. The CDR3 nucleotides read TGTGCCAGCACCGCAGGGTATAATTCACCCCTCCACTTT. Amino acids: CASTAGYNSPLHF.

CDR3 in DNA: TGTGCCAGCGGTCTAGGGGGGCAGCCCCAGCATTTT. This encodes CASGLGGQPQHF. The gene calls are TRBV6-5 and TRBJ1-5; D may be TRBD1 (6 bases). The CDR3 loop spans 12 amino acids. V dropped 8 bases and J dropped 7 bases, with 12 bases sitting between them. Germline lookup yields CDR1 MNHEY and CDR2 SVGAGI.

The rearrangement joins TRBV5-4 to TRBJ2-7; 7 bases line up with TRBD1. Trimming took 0 bases from V and 0 from J; bases not matched to a gene: 6. The CDR3 is 16 amino acids. Germline assignment: CDR1 SGHNT and CDR2 YYREEE (reference sequence). In DNA form, the CDR3 reads TGTGCCAGCAGCTTGGAGTTAGGGGACAGCTCCTACGAGCAGTACTTC. The encoded protein is CASSLELGDSSYEQYF.

This clone has only a few counts. The rearrangement uses TRBV12-2 and TRBJ1-2; TRBD1 was called by the table and not checked on the DNA. TRBV12-2 is labeled a pseudogene. CDR3 length: 13 amino acids. CDR3 sequence reads: CARTGTPGYGYTF. CDR3 DNA sequence: TGTGCAAGAACCGGGACACCAGGTTATGGCTACACCTTC.

The V and J genes are TRBV19 and TRBJ2-7; TRBD1 matches at 7 bases. The trim removed 5 bases at V and 3 bases at J, leaving 10 bases unmatched. The V gene's germline CDR1 is LNHDA and CDR2 SQIVND (reference sequence). This CDR3 has 15 residues. CDR3 region: CASSEDTGTVYEQYF. The CDR3 nucleotides are TGTGCCAGTAGTGAAGATACCGGGACAGTCTACGAGCAGTACTTC.

The rearrangement uses TRBV19 and TRBJ1-6; D remains ambiguous. The CDR3 length is 14 residues. Trimming cost V 4 bases and J 2 bases, with 6 bases left between them. The germline gives CDR1 LNHDA, CDR2 SQIVND (reference sequence). The CDR3 DNA follows: TGTGCCAGTAGTACGGTTACCTATAATTCACCCCTCCACTTT. Amino acid sequence: CASSTVTYNSPLHF.

The chain couples TRBV7-3 to TRBJ2-7; TRBD2 matches 11 bases. Germline V gene sequence: CDR1 SGHTA, CDR2 FQGTGA. The CDR3 has 14 amino acids. Unmatched junction bases numbered 5, after V lost 9 bases and J lost 1 base. CDR3 bases: TGTGCCAGTGCCTTAGCGGGAGGGTCCTACGAGCAGTACTTC. It is translated as CASALAGGSYEQYF.

This clone was observed a single time. The gene calls are TRBV2 and TRBJ1-2; D is undetermined. The V end lost 7 bases, the J end lost 2 bases, and 17 bases lay between the germline ends. From germline, CDR1 is SNHLY and CDR2 FYNNEI. The CDR3 covers 15 residues. CDR3 protein: CASIESVSENYGYTF. CDR3 DNA: TGTGCCAGCATCGAGTCGGTGTCAGAGAACTATGGCTACACCTTC.

The chain couples TRBV7-6 to TRBJ2-5; a possible D gene is TRBD1 (6 bases). The CDR3 sequence is 15 residues long. Germline CDR1 reads SGHVS; CDR2 reads FNYEAQ. Trimming pared 3 bases from V and 3 bases from J, leaving 14 bases between. This CDR3 is CASSFETGRKETQYF. CDR3 coding DNA: TGTGCCAGCAGCTTTGAAACAGGGAGAAAAGAGACCCAGTACTTC.

This chain connects TRBV9 to TRBJ2-6; no clear D gene. Trimming stripped 0 bases from V and 0 bases from J, with 7 bases between. Germline CDR1 SGDLS, CDR2 YYNGEE. The CDR3 is 16 amino acids. This CDR3 is CASSVETPSGANVLTF. DNA of the CDR3: TGTGCCAGCAGCGTAGAGACCCCCTCTGGGGCCAACGTCCTGACTTTC.

V usage is TRBV11-2 and J usage is TRBJ2-7; weak D call: TRBD2 (5 bases). Looked up from germline, CDR1 is SGHAT and CDR2 is FQNNGV. Trimming stripped 1 base from V and 4 bases from J, with 14 bases between. The CDR3 loop spans 15 amino acids. The CDR3 loop reads CASSLGGKSMYEQYV. CDR3 sequence (DNA): TGTGCCAGCAGCTTAGGAGGGAAATCAATGTACGAGCAGTACGTC.

A word on this clone: This sequence may be a read error, since a much larger clone differs from it by one base. The rearrangement joins TRBV5-5 to TRBJ1-3; D is perhaps TRBD1 (6 bases). Per germline, CDR1 SGHKS and CDR2 YYEKEE (reference sequence). There are 15 residues in the CDR3. Trimming removed 4 bases at V and 2 bases at J, with 13 bases between. The CDR3 is CASSRDRTAGNTIYF. CDR3 nucleotide sequence: TGTGCCAGCAGCCGTGACAGGACGGCTGGAAACACCATATATTTT.

The V call is TRBV6-4, the J call TRBJ1-1, with 7 bases aligning to TRBD1. Germline assignment: CDR1 MRHNA and CDR2 SNTAGT. J lost 4 bases, V lost 6 bases, and 8 bases had no gene match. CDR3 length equals 14 residues. The chain's CDR3 is CASSTGEGGTEAFF. The CDR3 nucleotides are TGTGCCAGCAGCACAGGGGAGGGGGGCACTGAAGCTTTCTTT.

The J gene is TRBJ2-2, the V gene TRBV9; TRBD2 matches at 11 bases. Germline values: CDR1 SGDLS, CDR2 YYNGEE. J was trimmed by 5 bases and V by 2 bases; bases with no gene match: 2. This CDR3 is 15 amino acids long. The CDR3 loop reads CASSVLAGGTGELFF. The CDR3 DNA reads TGTGCCAGCAGCGTCCTAGCGGGGGGAACCGGGGAGCTGTTTTTT.

This chain connects TRBV11-2 to TRBJ2-7; unclear D gene. Deletions cut 5 bases from V and 3 bases from J, with 14 bases between. Germline V gene data show CDR1 as SGHAT and CDR2 as FQNNGV. This CDR3 spans 14 amino acids. The DNA of the CDR3 is TGTGCCAGCAGCCCCCCCCTTGGGTACTACGAGCAGTACGTC. This translates into CASSPPLGYYEQYV.

A single count supports this clone. The rearrangement links TRBV11-3 to TRBJ2-7; D not resolved. The CDR3 is 15 residues long. Trimming removed 1 base at V and 2 bases at J, with 12 bases between. CDR1 is SGHNT and CDR2 is YENEEA in the germline V gene. The CDR3 region is CASSLGSTPAYEQYF. The CDR3 bases are TGTGCCAGCAGCTTAGGTTCGACTCCAGCCTACGAGCAGTACTTC.

The chain's CDR3 is CASSVRGYNEQFF. In DNA, the CDR3 is TGTGCCAGCAGTGTCAGGGGGTACAATGAGCAGTTCTTC. J is TRBJ2-1 and V is TRBV25-1; 7 positions match TRBD1. The CDR3 consists of 13 residues. Germline lookup yields CDR1 MGHDK and CDR2 SYGVNS. V was pared by 4 bases and J by 4 bases, with 1 base of the junction left unmatched. Supplemented by reference TRBV25-1 and TRBJ2-1, the full variable domain reads EADIYQTPRYLVIGTGKKITLECSQTMGHDKMYWYQQDPGMELHLIHYSYGVNSTEKGDLSSESTVSRIRTEHFPLTLESARPSHTSQYLCASSVRGYNEQFFGPGTRLTVL.

The J gene is TRBJ2-1, the V gene TRBV7-3; either TRBD1 or TRBD2 may supply D (5 bases each). This CDR3 spans 16 amino acids. V dropped 5 bases and J dropped 6 bases, with 20 bases sitting between them. CDR1 is SGHTA and CDR2 is FQGTGA in the germline V gene. CDR3 sequence reads: CASSLLPGPLGNEQFF. Written as DNA, the CDR3 is TGTGCCAGCAGCCTATTACCGGGACCGTTGGGCAATGAGCAGTTCTTC.